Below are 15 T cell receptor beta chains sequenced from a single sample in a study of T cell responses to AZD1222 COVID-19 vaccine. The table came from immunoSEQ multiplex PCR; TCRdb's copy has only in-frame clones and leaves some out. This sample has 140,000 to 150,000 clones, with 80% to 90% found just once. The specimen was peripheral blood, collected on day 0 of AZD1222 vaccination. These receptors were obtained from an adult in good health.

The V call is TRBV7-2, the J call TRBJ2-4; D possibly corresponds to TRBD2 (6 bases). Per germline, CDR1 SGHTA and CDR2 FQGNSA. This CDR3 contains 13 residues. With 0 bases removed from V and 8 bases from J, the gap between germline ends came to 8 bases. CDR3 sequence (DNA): TGTGCCAGCAGCTTAGCGGGGGGAGACATTCAGTACTTC. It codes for CASSLAGGDIQYF.

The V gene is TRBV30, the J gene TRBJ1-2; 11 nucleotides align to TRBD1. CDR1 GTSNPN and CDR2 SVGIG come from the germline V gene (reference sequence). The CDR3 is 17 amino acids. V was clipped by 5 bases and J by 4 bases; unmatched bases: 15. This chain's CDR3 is CAWGPGQGVAGSYGYTF. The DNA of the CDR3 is TGTGCCTGGGGGCCGGGACAGGGGGTTGCTGGGAGCTATGGCTACACCTTC.

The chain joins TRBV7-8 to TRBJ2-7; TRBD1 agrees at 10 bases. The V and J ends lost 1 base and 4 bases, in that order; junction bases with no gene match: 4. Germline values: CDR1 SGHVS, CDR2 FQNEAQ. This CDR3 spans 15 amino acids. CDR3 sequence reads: CASSLGGDRGYEQYF. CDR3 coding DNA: TGTGCCAGCAGCTTAGGCGGGGACAGGGGATACGAGCAGTACTTC. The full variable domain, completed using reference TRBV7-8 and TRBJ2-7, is GAGVSQSPRYKVAKRGQDVALRCDPISGHVSLFWYQQALGQGPEFLTYFQNEAQLDKSGLPSDRFFAERPEGSVSTLKIQRTQQEDSAVYLCASSLGGDRGYEQYFGPGTRLTVT.

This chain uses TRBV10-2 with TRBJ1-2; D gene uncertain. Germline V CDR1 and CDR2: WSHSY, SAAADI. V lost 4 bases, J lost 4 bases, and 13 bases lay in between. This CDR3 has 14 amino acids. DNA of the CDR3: TGCGCCAGCAGTGGAGGCAGGCTAGCCTATGGCTACACCTTC. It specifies CASSGGRLAYGYTF.

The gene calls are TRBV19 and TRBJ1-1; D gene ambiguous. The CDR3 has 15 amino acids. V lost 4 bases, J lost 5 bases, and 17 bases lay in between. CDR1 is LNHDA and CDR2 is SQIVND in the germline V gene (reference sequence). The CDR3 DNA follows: TGTGCCAGTAGTAGTCCTACCCGGGGAGGAACTGAAGCTTTCTTT. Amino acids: CASSSPTRGGTEAFF.

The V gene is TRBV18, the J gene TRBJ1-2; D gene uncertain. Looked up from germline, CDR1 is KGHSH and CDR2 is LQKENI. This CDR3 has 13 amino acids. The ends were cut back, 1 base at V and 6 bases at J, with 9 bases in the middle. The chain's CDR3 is CASSPRRTDGYTF. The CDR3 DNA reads TGTGCCAGCTCACCACGGAGGACGGATGGCTACACCTTC.

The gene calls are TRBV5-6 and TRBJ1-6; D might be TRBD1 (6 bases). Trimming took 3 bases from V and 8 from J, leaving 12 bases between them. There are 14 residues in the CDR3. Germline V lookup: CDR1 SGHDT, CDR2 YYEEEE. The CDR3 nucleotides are TGTGCCAGCAGCTATCAGGGGCCCCATTCACCCCTCCACTTT. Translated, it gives CASSYQGPHSPLHF.

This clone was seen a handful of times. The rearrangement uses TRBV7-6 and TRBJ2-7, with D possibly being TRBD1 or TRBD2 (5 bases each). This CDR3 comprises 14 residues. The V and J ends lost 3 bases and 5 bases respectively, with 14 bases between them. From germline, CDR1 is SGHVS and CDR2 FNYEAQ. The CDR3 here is CASSLTGRGDEQYF. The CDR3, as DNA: TGTGCCAGCAGCTTGACGGGAAGGGGCGACGAGCAGTACTTC.

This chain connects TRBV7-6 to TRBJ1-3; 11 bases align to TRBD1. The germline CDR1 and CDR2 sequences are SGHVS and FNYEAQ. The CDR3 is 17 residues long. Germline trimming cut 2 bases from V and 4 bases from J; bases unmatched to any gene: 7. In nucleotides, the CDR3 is TGTGCCAGCAGCTTAAATTCGGACAGGGGGCTCGGAAACACCATATATTTT. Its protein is CASSLNSDRGLGNTIYF.

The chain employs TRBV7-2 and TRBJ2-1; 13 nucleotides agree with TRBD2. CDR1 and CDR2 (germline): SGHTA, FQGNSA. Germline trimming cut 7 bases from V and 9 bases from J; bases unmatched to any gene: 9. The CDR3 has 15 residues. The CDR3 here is CASNPGLAGATEQFF. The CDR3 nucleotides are TGTGCCAGCAACCCCGGACTAGCGGGAGCCACTGAGCAGTTCTTC.

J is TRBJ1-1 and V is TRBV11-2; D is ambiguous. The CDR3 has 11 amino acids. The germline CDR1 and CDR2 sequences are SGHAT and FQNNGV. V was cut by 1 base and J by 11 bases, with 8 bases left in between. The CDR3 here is CASSLGGRAFF. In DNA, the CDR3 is TGTGCCAGCAGCTTAGGGGGAAGGGCTTTCTTT.

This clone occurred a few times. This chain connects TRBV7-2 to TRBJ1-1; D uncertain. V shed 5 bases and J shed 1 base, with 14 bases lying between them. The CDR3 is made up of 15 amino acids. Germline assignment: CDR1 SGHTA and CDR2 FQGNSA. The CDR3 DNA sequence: TGTGCCAGCAGCGCCACCGTGGGCGGGAACACTGAAGCTTTCTTT. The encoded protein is CASSATVGGNTEAFF.

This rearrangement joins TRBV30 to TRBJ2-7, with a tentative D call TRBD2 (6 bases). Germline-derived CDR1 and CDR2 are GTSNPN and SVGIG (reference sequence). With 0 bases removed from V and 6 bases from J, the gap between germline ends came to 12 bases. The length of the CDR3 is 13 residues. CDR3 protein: CAWSVGLEGEQYF. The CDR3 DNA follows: TGTGCCTGGAGTGTAGGGTTGGAGGGCGAGCAGTACTTC.

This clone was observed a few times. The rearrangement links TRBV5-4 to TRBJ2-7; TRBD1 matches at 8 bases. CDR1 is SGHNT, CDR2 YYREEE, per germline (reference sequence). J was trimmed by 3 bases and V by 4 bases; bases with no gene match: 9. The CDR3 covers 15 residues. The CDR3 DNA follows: TGTGCCAGCAGCCCGTCAGGGACAGGCATCTACGAGCAGTACTTC. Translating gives CASSPSGTGIYEQYF.

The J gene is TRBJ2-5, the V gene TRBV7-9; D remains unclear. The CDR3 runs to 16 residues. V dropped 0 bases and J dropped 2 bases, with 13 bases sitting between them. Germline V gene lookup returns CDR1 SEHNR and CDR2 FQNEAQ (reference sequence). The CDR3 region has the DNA TGTGCCAGCAGCTTAGCCGGGTGGCTAAGACAAGAGACCCAGTACTTC. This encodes CASSLAGWLRQETQYF.